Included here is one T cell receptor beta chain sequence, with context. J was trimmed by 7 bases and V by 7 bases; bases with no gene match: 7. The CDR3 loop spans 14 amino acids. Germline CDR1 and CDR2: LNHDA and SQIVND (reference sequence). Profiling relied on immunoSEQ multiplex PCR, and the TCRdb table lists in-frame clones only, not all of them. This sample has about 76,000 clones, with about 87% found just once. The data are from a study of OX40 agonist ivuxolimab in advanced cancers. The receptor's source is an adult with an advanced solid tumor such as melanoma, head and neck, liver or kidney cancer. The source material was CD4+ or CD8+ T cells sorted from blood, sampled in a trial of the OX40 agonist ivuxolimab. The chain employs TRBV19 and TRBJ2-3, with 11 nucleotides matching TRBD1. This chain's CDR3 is CASIGTGGVNTQYF. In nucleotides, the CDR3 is TGTGCCAGTATAGGGACAGGGGGTGTGAATACGCAGTATTTT.